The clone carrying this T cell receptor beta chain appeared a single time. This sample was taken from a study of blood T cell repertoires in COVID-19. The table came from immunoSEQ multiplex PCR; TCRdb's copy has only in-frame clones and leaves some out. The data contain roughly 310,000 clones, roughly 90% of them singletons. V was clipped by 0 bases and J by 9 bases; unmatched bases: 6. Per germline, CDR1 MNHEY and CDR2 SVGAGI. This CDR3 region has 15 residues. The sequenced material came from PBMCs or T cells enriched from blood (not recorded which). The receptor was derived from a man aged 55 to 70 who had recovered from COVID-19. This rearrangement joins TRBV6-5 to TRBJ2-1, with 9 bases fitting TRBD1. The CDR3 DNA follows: TGTGCCAGCAGTTACTCGGGGACAGGGAGTATTGAGCAGTTCTTC. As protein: CASSYSGTGSIEQFF.